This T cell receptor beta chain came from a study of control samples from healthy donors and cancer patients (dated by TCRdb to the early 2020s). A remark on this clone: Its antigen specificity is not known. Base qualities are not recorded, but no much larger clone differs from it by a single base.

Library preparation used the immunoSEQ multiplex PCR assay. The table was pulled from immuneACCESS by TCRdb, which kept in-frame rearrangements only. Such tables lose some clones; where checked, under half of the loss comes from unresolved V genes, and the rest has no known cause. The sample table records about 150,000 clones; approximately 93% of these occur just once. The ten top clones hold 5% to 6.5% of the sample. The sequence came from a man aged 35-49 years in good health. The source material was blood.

The nucleotides are TGCGCCAGCAGCCAGACAGGGATCCGAGAGACCCAGTACTTC. This codes for CASSQTGIRETQYF. The rearranged chain carries TRBV4-1 and TRBJ2-5, with 7 junctional bases fitting TRBD1. CDR1 and CDR2 are drawn from the germline V gene: MGHRA, YSYEKL. After removal of 3 bases from V and 4 bases from J, the junction retains 5 bases not matched to a gene. The CDR3 sequence holds 14 residues, the cysteine and phenylalanine included. Just CDR3 DNA is preserved here, 42 bases in frame from base 1.